The rows below give T cell receptor beta chains drawn from one sample of a study of cytomegalovirus exposure and HLA in healthy donors. The protocol was immunoSEQ multiplex PCR, while the TCRdb copy is restricted to in-frame clones and leaves out a portion. The sample consists of 100,000 to 150,000 clones, 70% to 90% of them appearing once. The sample was PBMCs. The receptors here all came from a man aged 18 to 30 in good health and CMV-seropositive. The CDR3 runs from the conserved cysteine through the conserved F or W. D genes are given only for firm matches. The size entry is marked missing in some rows and otherwise reads once, few, many or a size class.

v_gene: TRBV29-1
d_gene: TRBD2
len: 16
abundance: .
j_gene: TRBJ2-3
CDR3aa: CSVLDRAGFLTDTQYF
CDR3nt: TGCAGCGTTCTGGACCGAGCGGGGTTCCTCACAGATACGCAGTATTTT

v_gene: TRBV18
d_gene: .
len: 13
abundance: .
j_gene: TRBJ2-7
CDR3aa: CASSPGSGYEQYF
CDR3nt: TGTGCCAGCTCACCAGGGTCGGGCTACGAGCAGTACTTC

v_gene: TRBV5-1
d_gene: TRBD1
len: 13
abundance: few
j_gene: TRBJ1-1
CDR3aa: CASSVTGDAEAFF
CDR3nt: TGCGCCAGCAGCGTGACAGGGGATGCTGAAGCTTTCTTT

v_gene: TRBV2
d_gene: TRBD1
len: 13
abundance: many
j_gene: TRBJ2-7
CDR3aa: CASYSGGTVEQYF
CDR3nt: TGTGCCAGCTACTCAGGGGGAACCGTCGAGCAGTACTTC

v_gene: TRBV5-1
d_gene: .
len: 14
abundance: .
j_gene: TRBJ1-1
CDR3aa: CASSLEGLNTEAFF
CDR3nt: TGCGCCAGCAGCTTGGAGGGGTTGAACACTGAAGCTTTCTTT

v_gene: TRBV4-2
d_gene: .
len: 16
abundance: .
j_gene: TRBJ1-3
CDR3aa: CASSQVGRDSGNTIYF
CDR3nt: TGTGCCAGCAGCCAAGTCGGCAGGGACTCTGGAAACACCATATATTTT

v_gene: TRBV14
d_gene: .
len: 14
abundance: .
j_gene: TRBJ2-7
CDR3aa: CASSQGRGAYEQYF
CDR3nt: TGTGCCAGCAGCCAGGGCAGGGGGGCCTACGAGCAGTACTTC

v_gene: TRBV5-1
d_gene: .
len: 14
abundance: .
j_gene: TRBJ2-3
CDR3aa: CASSLSGGIDTQYF
CDR3nt: TGCGCCAGCAGCTTATCGGGGGGCATAGATACGCAGTATTTT

v_gene: TRBV18
d_gene: TRBD1
len: 16
abundance: .
j_gene: TRBJ1-6
CDR3aa: CASSQGQGPYNSPLHF
CDR3nt: TGTGCCAGCTCACAGGGACAGGGGCCCTATAATTCACCCCTCCACTTT

v_gene: TRBV18
d_gene: .
len: 12
abundance: .
j_gene: TRBJ1-2
CDR3aa: CASSQLDYGYTF
CDR3nt: TGTGCCAGCTCACAACTAGATTATGGCTACACCTTC

v_gene: TRBV5-1
d_gene: TRBD2
len: 16
abundance: once
j_gene: TRBJ2-3
CDR3aa: CASSFSGGAYTDTQYF
CDR3nt: TGCGCCAGCAGCTTTAGCGGGGGGGCCTACACAGATACGCAGTATTTT

v_gene: TRBV4-1
d_gene: .
len: 16
abundance: .
j_gene: TRBJ1-2
CDR3aa: CASSQGLEGERRGYTF
CDR3nt: TGCGCCAGCAGCCAAGGGTTAGAGGGAGAAAGGCGTGGCTACACCTTC

v_gene: TRBV15
d_gene: TRBD2
len: 15
abundance: .
j_gene: TRBJ2-7
CDR3aa: CATSRDAGVSYEQYF
CDR3nt: TGTGCCACCAGCAGAGATGCGGGGGTCTCCTACGAGCAGTACTTC

v_gene: TRBV4-1
d_gene: .
len: 16
abundance: .
j_gene: TRBJ1-4
CDR3aa: CASSQDQRGFNEKLFF
CDR3nt: TGCGCCAGCAGCCAAGATCAAAGGGGTTTTAATGAAAAACTGTTTTTT

v_gene: TRBV7-2
d_gene: .
len: 14
abundance: .
j_gene: TRBJ2-7
CDR3aa: CASSLSRGSYEQYF
CDR3nt: TGTGCCAGCAGCTTGAGCAGAGGATCCTACGAGCAGTACTTC

v_gene: TRBV19
d_gene: .
len: 17
abundance: once
j_gene: TRBJ2-1
CDR3aa: CASSIPPGSNRPNEQFF
CDR3nt: TGTGCCAGTAGTATTCCTCCGGGATCAAACCGTCCCAATGAGCAGTTCTTC

v_gene: TRBV29-1
d_gene: .
len: 14
abundance: .
j_gene: TRBJ1-2
CDR3aa: CSVPETDLSGGYTF
CDR3nt: TGCAGCGTTCCAGAAACAGACCTTTCTGGAGGCTACACCTTC

v_gene: TRBV10-1
d_gene: .
len: 12
abundance: .
j_gene: TRBJ2-7
CDR3aa: CASSENAVGQYF
CDR3nt: TGCGCCAGCAGTGAGAACGCGGTGGGGCAGTACTTC

v_gene: TRBV5-4
d_gene: TRBD1
len: 15
abundance: .
j_gene: TRBJ2-3
CDR3aa: CASSRDREVADTQYF
CDR3nt: TGTGCCAGCAGCAGGGACAGGGAAGTTGCAGATACGCAGTATTTT

v_gene: TRBV4-3
d_gene: TRBD1
len: 13
abundance: .
j_gene: TRBJ2-3
CDR3aa: CASSQQGADTQYF
CDR3nt: TGCGCCAGCAGCCAACAGGGGGCAGATACGCAGTATTTT

v_gene: TRBV2
d_gene: .
len: 13
abundance: .
j_gene: TRBJ1-2
CDR3aa: CASIEPVNYGYTF
CDR3nt: TGTGCCAGCATCGAGCCCGTTAACTATGGCTACACCTTC

v_gene: TRBV6-1
d_gene: .
len: 13
abundance: .
j_gene: TRBJ2-1
CDR3aa: CASSVVTGNEQFF
CDR3nt: TGTGCCAGCAGTGTGGTAACGGGGAATGAGCAGTTCTTC

v_gene: TRBV7-9
d_gene: TRBD1
len: 15
abundance: .
j_gene: TRBJ1-1
CDR3aa: CASSFWAGGRTEAFF
CDR3nt: TGTGCCAGCAGCTTTTGGGCAGGGGGGCGAACTGAAGCTTTCTTT

v_gene: TRBV2
d_gene: TRBD1
len: 14
abundance: .
j_gene: TRBJ2-3
CDR3aa: CASSQQGAADTQYF
CDR3nt: TGTGCCAGCAGTCAACAGGGGGCGGCAGATACGCAGTATTTT

v_gene: TRBV27
d_gene: TRBD1
len: 15
abundance: .
j_gene: TRBJ1-6
CDR3aa: CASSLSAGGNSPLHF
CDR3nt: TGTGCCAGCAGTTTATCGGCAGGGGGAAATTCACCCCTCCACTTT

v_gene: TRBV30
d_gene: TRBD1
len: 15
abundance: .
j_gene: TRBJ1-4
CDR3aa: CAWSRPGQLNEKLFF
CDR3nt: TGTGCCTGGAGTCGTCCGGGACAGCTTAATGAAAAACTGTTTTTT

v_gene: TRBV2
d_gene: .
len: 13
abundance: .
j_gene: TRBJ2-1
CDR3aa: CASSVGQGIEQFF
CDR3nt: TGTGCCAGCAGTGTAGGGCAGGGGATCGAGCAGTTCTTC

v_gene: TRBV7-9
d_gene: TRBD1
len: 14
abundance: .
j_gene: TRBJ2-5
CDR3aa: CASSLSGGDQTQYF
CDR3nt: TGTGCCAGCAGCTTATCAGGGGGCGATCAGACCCAGTACTTC

v_gene: TRBV11-1
d_gene: .
len: 15
abundance: .
j_gene: TRBJ1-3
CDR3aa: CASSRRAGPGNTIYF
CDR3nt: TGTGCCAGCAGCCGGAGGGCAGGGCCTGGAAACACCATATATTTT

v_gene: TRBV6-5
d_gene: .
len: 14
abundance: few
j_gene: TRBJ1-6
CDR3aa: CASSYRYALSPLHF
CDR3nt: TGTGCCAGCAGTTACCGCTACGCCCTTTCACCCCTCCACTTT

v_gene: TRBV4-2
d_gene: TRBD2
len: 16
abundance: .
j_gene: TRBJ2-3
CDR3aa: CASSQGTSGGTDTQYF
CDR3nt: TGTGCCAGCAGCCAAGGGACTAGCGGGGGAACAGATACGCAGTATTTT

v_gene: TRBV11-1
d_gene: TRBD1
len: 14
abundance: .
j_gene: TRBJ2-5
CDR3aa: CASSPGQVQETQYF
CDR3nt: TGTGCCAGCAGCCCGGGACAGGTCCAAGAGACCCAGTACTTC

v_gene: TRBV11-2
d_gene: .
len: 12
abundance: .
j_gene: TRBJ1-4
CDR3aa: CASSPAREKLFF
CDR3nt: TGTGCCAGCAGTCCCGCGCGGGAAAAACTGTTTTTT

v_gene: TRBV5-1
d_gene: .
len: 13
abundance: .
j_gene: TRBJ1-6
CDR3aa: CASSFDGNSPLHF
CDR3nt: TGCGCCAGCAGCTTCGACGGGAATTCACCCCTCCACTTT

v_gene: TRBV13
d_gene: TRBD2
len: 14
abundance: .
j_gene: TRBJ2-1
CDR3aa: CATKGGGAPNEQFF
CDR3nt: TGTGCCACCAAGGGCGGGGGGGCCCCCAATGAGCAGTTCTTC

v_gene: TRBV29-1
d_gene: TRBD1
len: 12
abundance: .
j_gene: TRBJ1-2
CDR3aa: CSGGGGNYGYTF
CDR3nt: TGCAGCGGAGGGGGCGGGAACTATGGCTACACCTTC

v_gene: TRBV27
d_gene: .
len: 15
abundance: .
j_gene: TRBJ2-3
CDR3aa: CASSYRGQSTDTQYF
CDR3nt: TGTGCCAGCAGTTATCGGGGTCAAAGCACAGATACGCAGTATTTT

v_gene: TRBV7-9
d_gene: .
len: 16
abundance: .
j_gene: TRBJ2-7
CDR3aa: CASSLGPADRASEQYF
CDR3nt: TGTGCCAGCAGCTTAGGCCCGGCGGACAGAGCGAGCGAGCAGTACTTC

v_gene: TRBV6-5
d_gene: TRBD1
len: 13
abundance: .
j_gene: TRBJ1-2
CDR3aa: CASSRQGAQGYTF
CDR3nt: TGTGCCAGCAGTAGACAGGGGGCGCAAGGCTACACCTTC

v_gene: TRBV5-6
d_gene: .
len: 16
abundance: .
j_gene: TRBJ1-3
CDR3aa: CASSQPWGGLRNTIYF
CDR3nt: TGTGCCAGCAGCCAGCCGTGGGGGGGGCTCCGAAACACCATATATTTT

v_gene: TRBV4-3
d_gene: .
len: 16
abundance: .
j_gene: TRBJ2-7
CDR3aa: CASSQDVGAARFEQYF
CDR3nt: TGCGCCAGCAGCCAAGATGTGGGGGCCGCGCGCTTTGAGCAGTACTTC

v_gene: TRBV10-2
d_gene: .
len: 13
abundance: once
j_gene: TRBJ2-5
CDR3aa: CASRAQGRETQYF
CDR3nt: TGCGCCAGCAGAGCACAGGGGAGGGAGACCCAGTACTTC

v_gene: TRBV4-3
d_gene: .
len: 15
abundance: .
j_gene: TRBJ2-7
CDR3aa: CASSQGVGDSYEQYF
CDR3nt: TGCGCCAGCAGCCAAGGCGTAGGGGACTCCTACGAGCAGTACTTC

v_gene: TRBV18
d_gene: .
len: 14
abundance: .
j_gene: TRBJ1-6
CDR3aa: CASSPSDSNSPLHF
CDR3nt: TGTGCCAGCTCACCAAGCGACAGTAATTCACCCCTCCACTTT

v_gene: TRBV19
d_gene: .
len: 17
abundance: .
j_gene: TRBJ1-1
CDR3aa: CASSSPGHSRTNTEAFF
CDR3nt: TGTGCCAGTAGTAGTCCAGGACATAGTCGAACAAACACTGAAGCTTTCTTT

v_gene: TRBV4-1
d_gene: .
len: 13
abundance: .
j_gene: TRBJ2-7
CDR3aa: CASSLGGGYEQYF
CDR3nt: TGCGCCAGCAGCCTAGGAGGAGGCTACGAGCAGTACTTC

v_gene: TRBV6-1
d_gene: TRBD2
len: 16
abundance: .
j_gene: TRBJ2-7
CDR3aa: CASSAVMGLNIYEQYF
CDR3nt: TGTGCCAGCAGTGCCGTTATGGGACTAAACATCTACGAGCAGTACTTC

v_gene: TRBV9
d_gene: TRBD1
len: 14
abundance: many
j_gene: TRBJ2-1
CDR3aa: CASSDDRVSDEQFF
CDR3nt: TGTGCCAGCAGCGACGACAGGGTTAGCGATGAGCAGTTCTTC

v_gene: TRBV5-5
d_gene: .
len: 16
abundance: .
j_gene: TRBJ1-1
CDR3aa: CASSFGSGMLDTEAFF
CDR3nt: TGTGCCAGCAGCTTCGGGTCAGGGATGCTAGACACTGAAGCTTTCTTT

v_gene: TRBV13
d_gene: TRBD1
len: 15
abundance: .
j_gene: TRBJ1-5
CDR3aa: CASSLKGQGGQPQHF
CDR3nt: TGTGCCAGCAGCTTAAAGGGACAGGGGGGTCAGCCCCAGCATTTT

v_gene: TRBV5-4
d_gene: .
len: 15
abundance: .
j_gene: TRBJ2-7
CDR3aa: CASSLEAGSSYEQYF
CDR3nt: TGTGCCAGCAGCTTAGAGGCCGGATCCTCCTACGAGCAGTACTTC